These 21 T cell receptor beta chains were sequenced from one sample in a study of identical twins. TCRdb re-analysed the 5' RACE reads in MiXCR, keeping a single row per CDR3 protein. The sample comprises about 200,000 distinct CDR3 sequences, roughly a tenth of which are singletons, and about 9.1% rests with the top ten. The source material was memory T cells sorted from blood. The source of these receptors is a man in his forties or fifties in good health.

In its sample, this clonotype was seen many times. The chain carries TRBV18 and TRBJ1-5; D might be TRBD1 (6 bases). The CDR3 runs to 15 residues. CDR1 KGHSH and CDR2 LQKENI come from the germline V gene. With 5 bases removed from V and 3 bases from J, the gap between germline ends came to 14 bases. CDR3 coding DNA: TGTGCCAGCTCATATGACAGGACCGTCAATCAGCCCCAGCATTTT. Its translation is CASSYDRTVNQPQHF.

This clonotype was counted at least ten times. The V and J genes are TRBV21-1 and TRBJ2-1; whether TRBD2, the table's D call, matches the DNA was not checked. TRBV21-1 is given as a pseudogene. There are 17 residues in the CDR3. The CDR3: CASSYRTSGALNNEQFF. The DNA for the CDR3 is TGTGCCAGCAGCTATAGGACTAGCGGGGCCTTAAACAATGAGCAGTTCTTC.

J is TRBJ1-4 and V is TRBV20-1, with 7 positions matching TRBD1. The CDR3 runs to 13 residues. Trimming cost V 6 bases and J 7 bases; bases outside gene matches: 8. In germline, CDR1 is DFQATT, CDR2 SNEGSKA (reference sequence). The CDR3 DNA reads TGCAGTGCGACAGGGTCCGTGGCTGAAAAACTGTTTTTT. Amino acid sequence: CSATGSVAEKLFF.

The sample holds a few counts of this clonotype. This rearrangement joins TRBV7-3 to TRBJ1-1; no clear D gene. The CDR3 contains 14 residues. Trimming cost V 5 bases and J 3 bases, with 13 bases left between them. CDR1 and CDR2 from the germline V gene are SGHTA and FQGTGA. CDR3 protein: CASSPTHTHTEAFF. The CDR3 DNA reads TGTGCCAGCAGCCCAACCCATACTCACACTGAAGCTTTCTTT. The full variable domain, with the rest looked up from reference TRBV7-3 and TRBJ1-1, is GAGVSQTPSNKVTEKGKYVELRCDPISGHTALYWYRQSLGQGPEFLIYFQGTGAADDSGLPNDRFFAVRPEGSVSTLKIQRTERGDSAVYLCASSPTHTHTEAFFGQGTRLTVV.

This clonotype showed up many times. This chain uses TRBV5-1 with TRBJ1-3, with D perhaps TRBD1 (6 bases). Looked up from germline, CDR1 is SGHRS and CDR2 is YFSETQ. Between the trimmed V and J ends, which lost 6 bases and 2 bases, there was a span of 15 bases. The CDR3 is 15 amino acids. The CDR3 sequence: CASNFAGVTGNTIYF. For the CDR3, the DNA is TGCGCCAGCAACTTTGCAGGGGTGACTGGAAACACCATATATTTT.

This clonotype has only a few counts. This rearrangement joins TRBV28 to TRBJ1-5; D ambiguous. The CDR3 runs to 14 residues. Per the germline V gene, CDR1 is MDHEN and CDR2 is SYDVKM. Trimming left V 3 bases short and J 8 bases short, with 14 bases between. CDR3 in amino acids: CASSFSLVPKPQHF. CDR3 in DNA: TGTGCCAGCAGTTTCTCATTGGTGCCGAAGCCCCAGCATTTT.

This clonotype was detected ten times or more. This chain links TRBV28 with TRBJ2-3; D gene unclear. V shed 3 bases and J shed 3 bases, with 7 bases lying between them. Looked up from germline, CDR1 is MDHEN and CDR2 is SYDVKM. The CDR3 spans 13 residues. The CDR3 coding sequence is TGTGCCAGCAGTTTTACTATTACAGATACGCAGTATTTT. Translating gives CASSFTITDTQYF.

The genes are TRBV5-1 and TRBJ2-5; perhaps TRBD2 as D (6 bases). The V end lost 3 bases, the J end lost 0 bases, and 12 bases lay between the germline ends. The germline CDR1 and CDR2 sequences are SGHRS and YFSETQ. The CDR3 covers 15 residues. The CDR3 loop reads CASSSGPSDQETQYF. In DNA form, the CDR3 reads TGCGCCAGCAGCTCCGGCCCTAGCGACCAAGAGACCCAGTACTTC.

The chain employs TRBV11-1 and TRBJ2-3; D tentatively reads TRBD1 or TRBD2 (5 bases each). CDR3 length: 12 residues. CDR1 and CDR2 (germline): SGHAT, FQDESV (reference sequence). V was shortened by 4 bases and J by 7 bases, with 9 bases between the two germline ends. DNA for the CDR3: TGTGCCAGCAGCTCCGGGACGAATACGCAGTATTTT. Translated: CASSSGTNTQYF. Combining the CDR3 with reference TRBV11-1 and TRBJ2-3 gives the whole variable domain EAEVAQSPRYKITEKSQAVAFWCDPISGHATLYWYRQILGQGPELLVQFQDESVVDDSQLPKDRFSAERLKGVDSTLKIQPAELGDSAMYLCASSSGTNTQYFGPGTRLTVL.

There are many counts of this clonotype. This rearrangement joins TRBV4-1 to TRBJ2-2; D is unclear. In germline, CDR1 is MGHRA, CDR2 YSYEKL. CDR3 length: 15 amino acids. V was pared by 0 bases and J by 7 bases, with 12 bases between. The CDR3: CASSQETLSGGELFF. In DNA, the CDR3 is TGCGCCAGCAGCCAAGAGACTCTTAGTGGCGGGGAGCTGTTTTTT.

This clonotype turned up a few times. The chain is built from TRBV20-1 and TRBJ2-1, with 8 bases fitting TRBD2. The CDR3 spans 14 residues. Unmatched junction bases numbered 7, after V lost 4 bases and J lost 5 bases. The germline V gene encodes CDR1 DFQATT and CDR2 SNEGSKA (reference sequence). The CDR3 DNA reads TGCAGTGCTAAGAGCGGGAGCCACCACAATGAGCAGTTCTTC. It is translated as CSAKSGSHHNEQFF.

The V and J genes are TRBV4-3 and TRBJ2-1; D unresolved. Germline CDR1 LGHNA, CDR2 YSLEER. The length of the CDR3 is 17 residues. V gave up 0 bases and J gave up 0 bases, with 12 bases separating them. The CDR3 bases are TGCGCCAGCAGCCAAGACCTACTACTGAGCTCCTACAATGAGCAGTTCTTC. It yields the protein CASSQDLLLSSYNEQFF.

The V and J genes are TRBV20-1 and TRBJ2-6; the match to TRBD1 covers 7 bases. From germline, CDR1 is DFQATT and CDR2 SNEGSKA (reference sequence). The CDR3 sequence is 19 residues long. V gave up 1 base and J gave up 0 bases; unmatched junction bases: 12. The CDR3 loop is CSARGSKTGLTSGANVLTF. The CDR3 DNA is TGCAGTGCTAGAGGGTCAAAGACAGGGCTTACCTCTGGGGCCAACGTCCTGACTTTC.

The table lists this clonotype with many counts. One end of the junction varies from germline; a read error may be responsible. In nucleotides, the CDR3 is TGTGCCAGCAGCTTGGGAGACAGGGTCTCCCACGAGCAGTACTTC. Translating it yields CASSLGDRVSHEQYF. The chain couples TRBV5-6 to TRBJ2-7; 7 nucleotides align to TRBD1. In germline, CDR1 is SGHDT, CDR2 YYEEEE. This CDR3 comprises 15 residues.

This clonotype was seen repeatedly, ten times or more. The chain employs TRBV2 and TRBJ2-7; D may be TRBD1 (6 bases). Germline-derived CDR1 and CDR2 are SNHLY and FYNNEI. The CDR3 loop spans 15 amino acids. Trimming removed 2 bases from V and 2 bases from J, with 13 bases in between. CDR3 DNA sequence: TGTGCCAGCAGTGAAAGCTGGACAGACCCCTACGAGCAGTACTTC. Translated, it gives CASSESWTDPYEQYF.

This clonotype was detected many times. The V and J genes are TRBV5-1 and TRBJ2-7; D gene ambiguous. CDR1 is SGHRS and CDR2 is YFSETQ in the germline V gene. The CDR3 spans 14 residues. V gave up 0 bases and J gave up 0 bases, with 7 bases separating them. CDR3: CASSLVESSYEQYF. The CDR3 nucleotides are TGCGCCAGCAGCTTGGTGGAAAGCTCCTACGAGCAGTACTTC. The full variable domain, in which reference TRBV5-1 and TRBJ2-7 provide the parts outside the CDR3, is KAGVTQTPRYLIKTRGQQVTLSCSPISGHRSVSWYQQTPGQGLQFLFEYFSETQRNKGNFPGRFSGRQFSNSRSEMNVSTLELGDSALYLCASSLVESSYEQYFGPGTRLTVT.

The chain's CDR3 is CASSLQGGALGTDTQYF. DNA of the CDR3: TGTGCCAGCAGCTTACAAGGCGGGGCCCTCGGGACAGATACGCAGTATTTT. J is TRBJ2-3 and V is TRBV7-2; the D gene is possibly TRBD2 (6 bases). Trimming removed 2 bases from V and 3 bases from J, with 18 bases in between. The CDR3 is 17 amino acids. Germline V gene data show CDR1 as SGHTA and CDR2 as FQGNSA.

This clonotype was seen a single time. A read error may explain this, as a much larger clone is one base away. The conserved final phenylalanine or tryptophan is absent from the CDR3, which likely points to a read error. The chain couples TRBV7-9 to TRBJ2-4; 12 positions match TRBD2. The CDR3 runs to 17 residues. With 1 base clipped from V and 8 bases from J, the junction kept 9 bases outside the gene matches. CDR1 and CDR2 (germline): SEHNR, FQNEAQ (reference sequence). The CDR3: CASSLGSSGRGSDIQYY. For the CDR3, the DNA is TGTGCCAGCAGCTTAGGATCTAGCGGGAGGGGGTCCGACATTCAGTACTAC.

This chain uses TRBV6-5 with TRBJ2-5, with D possibly matching TRBD1 (6 bases). The CDR3 contains 14 residues. The germline CDR1 and CDR2 sequences are MNHEY and SVGAGI. V shed 2 bases and J shed 1 base, with 8 bases lying between them. The CDR3 loop is CASSYRGSQETQYF. The CDR3 bases are TGTGCCAGCAGTTACAGGGGGTCCCAAGAGACCCAGTACTTC.

This clonotype was seen ten or more times. The CDR3: CSVEGWEGGIYEQYF. The CDR3 DNA is TGCAGCGTTGAAGGATGGGAGGGGGGAATCTACGAGCAGTACTTC. This chain links TRBV29-1 with TRBJ2-7; tentative D call: TRBD2 (7 bases). Looked up from germline, CDR1 is SQVTM and CDR2 is ANQGSEA. The length of the CDR3 is 15 residues. Trimming pared 1 base from V and 3 bases from J, leaving 16 bases between.

This clonotype was picked up many times. The V and J genes are TRBV7-2 and TRBJ2-3; 11 bases align to TRBD1. This CDR3 is 14 amino acids long. V shed 1 base, J shed 9 bases, and the junction held 3 bases outside the gene matches. Germline values: CDR1 SGHTA, CDR2 FQGNSA. CDR3 residues: CASSLEWTGGTQYF. The CDR3 coding sequence is TGTGCCAGCAGCTTAGAATGGACAGGGGGCACGCAGTATTTT.